This T cell receptor (beta chain) was sequenced for a study of OX40 agonist ivuxolimab in advanced cancers. Study-wide background: Administration of intravenous ivuxolimab to patients occurred every 2 weeks at 0.01 to 10 mg/kg. Cancers in dose escalation were hepatocellular, melanoma, renal cell and head and neck. Partial responses were observed in three patients, of whom one had hepatocellular carcinoma and two had cutaneous melanoma.

The method was immunoSEQ multiplex PCR; TCRdb's version includes in-frame clones alone and lacks a portion of them. This sample has some 87,000 clones, with about 89% found just once. V was clipped by 5 bases and J by 8 bases; unmatched bases: 10. The germline gives CDR1 SGHAT, CDR2 FQNNGV. The CDR3 totals 14 residues. With baseline, cycle 4 day 1, and cycle 7 day 1 as timepoints, blood was sampled. V is TRBV11-2 and J is TRBJ1-2, with TRBD1 matching over 8 bases. Sequenced material: CD4+ or CD8+ T cells sorted from blood, taken in a trial of the OX40 agonist ivuxolimab. The receptor was isolated from an adult with an advanced solid tumor such as melanoma, head and neck, liver or kidney cancer. The CDR3 region is CASSARQGLDGYTF. The CDR3 nucleotides read TGTGCCAGCAGCGCCCGACAGGGGCTTGACGGCTACACCTTC.